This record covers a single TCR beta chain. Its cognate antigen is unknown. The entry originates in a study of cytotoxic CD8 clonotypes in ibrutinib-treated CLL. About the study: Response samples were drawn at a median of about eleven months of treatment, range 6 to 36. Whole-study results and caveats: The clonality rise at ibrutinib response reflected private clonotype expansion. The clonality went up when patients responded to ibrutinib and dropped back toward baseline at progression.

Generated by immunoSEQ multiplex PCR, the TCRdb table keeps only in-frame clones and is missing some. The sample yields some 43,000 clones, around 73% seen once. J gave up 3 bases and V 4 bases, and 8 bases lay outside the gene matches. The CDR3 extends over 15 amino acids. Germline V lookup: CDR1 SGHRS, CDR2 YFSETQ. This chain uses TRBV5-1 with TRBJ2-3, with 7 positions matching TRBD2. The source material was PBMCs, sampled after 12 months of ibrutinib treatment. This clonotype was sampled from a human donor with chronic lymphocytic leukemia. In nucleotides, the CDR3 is TGCGCCAGCAGCGAGTCGTTTAGCGGGACAGATACGCAGTATTTT. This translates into CASSESFSGTDTQYF.